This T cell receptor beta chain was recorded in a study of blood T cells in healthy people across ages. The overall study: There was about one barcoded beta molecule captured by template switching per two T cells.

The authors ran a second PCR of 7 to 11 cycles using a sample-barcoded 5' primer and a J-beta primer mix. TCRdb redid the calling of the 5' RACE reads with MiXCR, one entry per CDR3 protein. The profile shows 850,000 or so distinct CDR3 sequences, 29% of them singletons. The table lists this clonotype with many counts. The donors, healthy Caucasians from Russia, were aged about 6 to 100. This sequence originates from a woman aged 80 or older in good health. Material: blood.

The CDR3 DNA reads as TGTGCCATCAGTGGGACAGTCCTGGGCAAGGCCAAAAACATTCAGTACTTC. Translated, it gives CAISGTVLGKAKNIQYF. The genes are TRBV10-3 and TRBJ2-4; D might be TRBD1 (6 bases). The V end was cut by 4 bases, the J end by 1 base, with 17 bases between. The germline V gene has CDR1 ENHRY and CDR2 SYGVKD. The CDR3 length is 17 residues.